The source of this TCR beta chain is a study of blood T cell repertoires in COVID-19. The overall study: Acute and convalescent COVID-19 samples came from the United States, Italy and Spain. Sources were T cells, B-cell-depleted T cells, or PBMCs; the material itself was cDNA or gDNA.

Trimming at V came to 5 bases and at J to 8 bases, leaving 16 bases not matched to a gene. The CDR3 loop spans 17 amino acids. CDR1 and CDR2 (germline): SGHVS, FNYEAQ. Original data processing: Amplified reference gene primers provided the basis for estimating nucleated cell counts. Assay: immunoSEQ multiplex PCR; the TCRdb copy retains only in-frame clones and omits some. The DNA gave D and trimming, while V, J and clone size come from that table. The profile covers about 120,000 clones, with roughly four fifths appearing a single time and roughly 7.3% taken by the ten largest. Input material: peripheral blood. The TCR sequence derives from a human donor in a cohort sampled during active COVID-19. The gene calls are TRBV7-6 and TRBJ1-2, with 11 bases that match TRBD1. As DNA, the CDR3 is TGTGCCAGCAGCGCAGGGACAGGGGGATCGAATCATCGAGGCTACACCTTC. This codes for CASSAGTGGSNHRGYTF.